This TCR beta chain was obtained from a study of blood T cell repertoires in COVID-19. Study background: Sites across the United States, Italy and Spain contributed samples from acute and convalescent COVID-19. PBMCs, B-cell-depleted T cells, or T cells were the source of the cDNA or gDNA that made up the material.

Libraries were prepared by immunoSEQ multiplex PCR; TCRdb keeps only in-frame clonotypes and omits some of them. The sample has about 410,000 clones, 85% to 90% seen once. Participants' own reports of clinical history determined their cohort assignment. Cohort 3 donors counted as recovered after two negative PCRs, clearance, or resolved symptoms. The CDR3 length is 17 residues. The trim removed 5 bases at V and 11 bases at J, leaving 20 bases unmatched. Germline lookup yields CDR1 SEHNR and CDR2 FQNEAQ (reference sequence). The chain has TRBV7-9 and TRBJ2-1, with 8 bases identical to TRBD1. Specimen: PBMCs or T cells enriched from blood (not recorded which). The clonotype originates from a woman in her 30s who had recovered from COVID-19. CDR3 sequence: CASSEPNRDRHSRKQFF. CDR3 coding DNA: TGTGCCAGCAGCGAACCGAACCGGGACAGGCACTCTCGGAAGCAGTTCTTC.